The clone carrying this T cell receptor (beta chain) has only a few counts. This specimen belongs to a study of blood T cell repertoires in COVID-19. Study-wide background: Acute and convalescent COVID-19 specimens originated in the United States, Italy and Spain. Sources were T cells, B-cell-depleted T cells, or PBMCs; the material itself was cDNA or gDNA.

Looked up from germline, CDR1 is SGHTA and CDR2 is FQGNSA. Losses at the gene ends were 5 bases for V and 4 bases for J; bases not matched to a gene: 8. This CDR3 is built from 17 residues. Original processing methods: Researchers report that nucleated cell counts were estimated from reference gene primer amplification. Method: immunoSEQ multiplex PCR; TCRdb's copy keeps in-frame clones and lacks some. V, J and clone size are taken as reported in that table, and D and trimming were inferred from the DNA itself. The sample yields over 90,000 clones, about 83% seen once. The source material was peripheral blood. This chain uses TRBV7-2 with TRBJ2-7, with 16 nucleotides matching TRBD2. This TCR derives from a man aged 35-49 years with active or convalescent COVID-19. The CDR3 protein is CASSAGTSGGASYEQYF. DNA of the CDR3: TGTGCCAGCAGCGCAGGGACTAGCGGGGGGGCTTCTTACGAGCAGTACTTC. The full variable domain, rest sourced from reference TRBV7-2 and TRBJ2-7, is GAGVSQSPSNKVTEKGKDVELRCDPISGHTALYWYRQSLGQGLEFLIYFQGNSAPDKSGLPSDRFSAERTGGSVSTLTIQRTQQEDSAVYLCASSAGTSGGASYEQYFGPGTRLTVT.